Below, 23 T cell receptor beta chains from the same sample are listed, as sequenced in a study of cytomegalovirus exposure and HLA in healthy donors. Both 60 Vbeta primers and 13 Jbeta primers went into the PCR. Here immunoSEQ multiplex PCR was the method, and the copy in TCRdb shows in-frame clones only, minus some. The sample yields approximately 110,000 clones, 74% seen once. The specimen sequenced was PBMCs. The receptors come from a man aged 50-59 years in good health and CMV-seropositive.

This clone was recorded a few times. The V gene is TRBV5-4, the J gene TRBJ2-3, with TRBD2 as a possible D gene (7 bases). There are 17 residues in the CDR3. The ends were cut back, 3 bases at V and 3 bases at J, with 20 bases in the middle. The V gene's germline CDR1 is SGHNT and CDR2 YYREEE (reference sequence). CDR3 protein: CASSWRQGRGSTDTQYF. In DNA form, the CDR3 reads TGTGCCAGCAGCTGGCGGCAGGGGCGGGGGTCTACAGATACGCAGTATTTT.

The chain is built from TRBV7-6 and TRBJ2-2; D remains unclear. Trimming removed 3 bases from V and 0 bases from J, with 5 bases in between. The CDR3 length is 14 residues. Germline V gives CDR1 SGHVS, CDR2 FNYEAQ. CDR3 sequence reads: CASSFDTNTGELFF. The CDR3 nucleotides read TGTGCCAGCAGCTTTGACACGAACACCGGGGAGCTGTTTTTT. Based on the CDR3 plus reference TRBV7-6 and TRBJ2-2, the full variable domain is GAGVSQSPRYKVTKRGQDVALRCDPISGHVSLYWYRQALGQGPEFLTYFNYEAQQDKSGLPNDRFSAERPEGSISTLTIQRTEQRDSAMYRCASSFDTNTGELFFGEGSRLTVL.

The genes are TRBV7-8 and TRBJ2-2; 10 nucleotides match TRBD1. The V gene end was trimmed by 2 bases and the J gene end by 6 bases; junction bases not matched to a gene: 6. Germline V lookup: CDR1 SGHVS, CDR2 FQNEAQ. This CDR3 has 16 residues. Here the CDR3 DNA reads TGTGCCAGCAGCTTAAAGCGGACAGGGGGTCCCGGGGAGCTGTTTTTT. It specifies CASSLKRTGGPGELFF.

This clone came up once. The chain recombines TRBV5-1 with TRBJ2-3; the match to TRBD2 covers 10 bases. This CDR3 spans 18 amino acids. Germline lookup yields CDR1 SGHRS and CDR2 YFSETQ. V dropped 2 bases and J dropped 6; count of bases not matched to a gene: 15. This chain's CDR3 is CASSLGESGRASWDTQYF. CDR3 coding DNA: TGCGCCAGCAGCTTAGGAGAAAGCGGGAGGGCCTCTTGGGATACGCAGTATTTT. Supplemented by reference TRBV5-1 and TRBJ2-3, the full variable domain reads KAGVTQTPRYLIKTRGQQVTLSCSPISGHRSVSWYQQTPGQGLQFLFEYFSETQRNKGNFPGRFSGRQFSNSRSEMNVSTLELGDSALYLCASSLGESGRASWDTQYFGPGTRLTVL.

The V gene is TRBV5-4, the J gene TRBJ2-1; TRBD1 matches at 9 bases. Unmatched junction bases numbered 5, after V lost 3 bases and J lost 4 bases. The germline CDR1 and CDR2 sequences are SGHNT and YYREEE (reference sequence). The CDR3 has 15 amino acids. The CDR3 DNA reads TGTGCCAGCAGCTCGAAGGGGACAGGGTACAATGAGCAGTTCTTC. It yields the protein CASSSKGTGYNEQFF.

This chain uses TRBV23-1 with TRBJ1-2; 7 bases fit TRBD1. TRBV23-1 is an open reading frame whose function is uncertain. Unmatched junction bases numbered 7, after V lost 3 bases and J lost 3 bases. CDR3 size: 15 residues. The CDR3 protein is CASSQNRGYDYGYTF. The CDR3 region has the DNA TGCGCCAGCAGTCAGAACAGGGGTTACGACTATGGCTACACCTTC.

This chain uses TRBV7-2 with TRBJ1-2; 9 positions agree with TRBD1. CDR1 is SGHTA and CDR2 is FQGNSA in the germline V gene. The CDR3 is made up of 15 amino acids. The V segment lost 3 bases and the J segment 5 bases; nucleotides outside the gene matches: 7. The CDR3 DNA reads TGTGCCAGCAGCTTTGGGACAGGGATTCGATATGGCTACACCTTC. Amino acids: CASSFGTGIRYGYTF.

The gene calls are TRBV19 and TRBJ1-1, with D hard to call. The germline CDR1 and CDR2 sequences are LNHDA and SQIVND (reference sequence). V dropped 3 bases and J dropped 5 bases, with 10 bases sitting between them. This CDR3 has 13 residues. CDR3 residues: CASSMGRRTEAFF. The CDR3 DNA is TGTGCCAGTAGTATGGGCAGGAGGACTGAAGCTTTCTTT. The full variable domain, rest sourced from reference TRBV19 and TRBJ1-1, is DGGITQSPKYLFRKEGQNVTLSCEQNLNHDAMYWYRQDPGQGLRLIYYSQIVNDFQKGDIAEGYSVSREKKESFPLTVTSAQKNPTAFYLCASSMGRRTEAFFGQGTRLTVV.

The chain joins TRBV27 to TRBJ2-3, with a tentative D call TRBD1 (6 bases). The germline V and J ends were trimmed by 5 bases and 6 bases, with 18 bases remaining between them. From germline, CDR1 is MNHEY and CDR2 SMNVEV (reference sequence). The CDR3 has 15 amino acids. In nucleotides, the CDR3 is TGTGCCAGCAGTCCCACCCTCAGGGGCTGGGATACGCAGTATTTT. Encoded protein: CASSPTLRGWDTQYF.

The V and J genes are TRBV5-1 and TRBJ2-2; D possibly corresponds to TRBD2 (6 bases). The V gene lost 7 bases and the J gene lost 2 bases, with 15 bases spanning the gap. This CDR3 contains 15 residues. Germline V CDR1 and CDR2: SGHRS, YFSETQ. In nucleotides, the CDR3 is TGCGCCAGCCGCCCCAGCGGGTTAAACACCGGGGAGCTGTTTTTT. As protein: CASRPSGLNTGELFF.

This chain links TRBV5-1 with TRBJ1-1; D gene uncertain. Germline assignment: CDR1 SGHRS and CDR2 YFSETQ. CDR3 length equals 14 residues. The ends were cut back, 0 bases at V and 0 bases at J, with 6 bases in the middle. The CDR3 spells CASSLERVNTEAFF. The CDR3 bases are TGCGCCAGCAGCTTGGAGCGGGTGAACACTGAAGCTTTCTTT.

The chain combines TRBV7-3 with TRBJ2-1, with TRBD2 matching 8 bases. CDR1 and CDR2 from the germline V gene are SGHTA and FQGTGA. V gave up 5 bases and J gave up 10 bases; unmatched junction bases: 1. The CDR3 has 11 amino acids. The CDR3 DNA is TGTGCCAGCAGCCGCGGGGGGGAGCAGTTCTTC. Its protein product is CASSRGGEQFF.

The genes are TRBV5-1 and TRBJ1-1; 8 bases are a match to TRBD1. The CDR3 loop spans 15 amino acids. J gave up 6 bases and V 4 bases, and 11 bases lay outside the gene matches. The germline V gene encodes CDR1 SGHRS and CDR2 YFSETQ. This chain's CDR3 is CASSPSQGVVSEAFF. In DNA, the CDR3 is TGCGCCAGCAGCCCATCACAGGGGGTTGTATCTGAAGCTTTCTTT.

The chain uses TRBV21-1 and TRBJ2-2; the table calls TRBD2, which could not be checked here. TRBV21-1 is a pseudogene. The CDR3 covers 14 residues. The CDR3: CASSKRGRAGELFF. As DNA, the CDR3 is TGTGCCAGCAGCAAGAGGGGGAGGGCCGGGGAGCTGTTTTTT.

V and J are TRBV12-5 and TRBJ2-5; D is possibly TRBD1 (7 bases). The CDR3 length is 13 residues. Germline CDR1 is LGHNT and CDR2 is FRNRAP. The germline V and J ends were trimmed by 5 bases and 11 bases, with 18 bases remaining between them. This CDR3 is CASGLEEGAEQYF. The CDR3 nucleotides are TGTGCTAGTGGTCTCGAGGAGGGGGCAGAGCAGTACTTC.

J is TRBJ1-2 and V is TRBV18; no definite D call. Germline V CDR1 and CDR2: KGHSH, LQKENI. CDR3 length: 15 residues. V was trimmed by 1 base and J by 0 bases, leaving 9 bases between them. The CDR3 sequence is CASSPRPETNYGYTF. DNA of the CDR3: TGTGCCAGCTCACCACGCCCAGAAACTAACTATGGCTACACCTTC.

This clone occurred a few times. The chain employs TRBV6-5 and TRBJ1-1; D is possibly TRBD1 (6 bases). The CDR3 is 16 residues long. V lost 0 bases, J lost 1 base, and 12 bases lay in between. Germline CDR1 MNHEY, CDR2 SVGAGI. The CDR3 sequence is CASSYSRGHQNTEAFF. In DNA, the CDR3 is TGTGCCAGCAGTTACTCGAGGGGACACCAGAACACTGAAGCTTTCTTT.

A word on this clone: The missing conserved phenylalanine or tryptophan at the end of this CDR3 makes a read error likely. The chain links TRBV4-1 to TRBJ1-2; D is possibly TRBD1 (5 bases). Germline V CDR1 and CDR2: MGHRA, YSYEKL. V lost 1 base, J lost 4 bases, and 10 bases lay in between. The CDR3 runs 14 residues. DNA of the CDR3: TGCGCCAGCAGCCAAGCTCCGGGGGTCTATGGCTACACCCTC. This sequence encodes CASSQAPGVYGYTL.

This chain uses TRBV6-1 with TRBJ2-3; no clear D gene. The CDR3 is 14 residues long. Trimming took 3 bases from V and 6 from J, leaving 13 bases between them. Germline loops: CDR1 MNHNS, CDR2 SASEGT. CDR3 coding DNA: TGTGCCAGCAGTGAGGCTTTCCACCAGGATACGCAGTATTTT. It translates to CASSEAFHQDTQYF.

The V gene is TRBV5-5, the J gene TRBJ2-7; D remains ambiguous. The CDR3 spans 11 residues. From germline, CDR1 is SGHKS and CDR2 YYEKEE (reference sequence). V was shortened by 4 bases and J by 4 bases, with 6 bases between the two germline ends. The CDR3 DNA follows: TGTGCCAGCAGCGTTAGATACGAGCAGTACTTC. It translates to CASSVRYEQYF. Looking up the rest from reference TRBV5-5 and TRBJ2-7 gives the full variable domain: DAGVTQSPTHLIKTRGQQVTLRCSPISGHKSVSWYQQVLGQGPQFIFQYYEKEERGRGNFPDRFSARQFPNYSSELNVNALLLGDSALYLCASSVRYEQYFGPGTRLTVT.

This clone was counted between two and nine times. The chain combines TRBV4-1 with TRBJ1-6, with TRBD1 identical over 8 bases. From germline, CDR1 is MGHRA and CDR2 YSYEKL. Trimming removed 3 bases from V and 0 bases from J; junction bases left unmatched: 16. There are 21 residues in the CDR3. Here the CDR3 reads CASSHPSGTGPRGSYNSPLHF. In DNA, the CDR3 is TGCGCCAGCAGCCACCCCTCCGGGACAGGCCCTAGGGGCTCCTATAATTCACCCCTCCACTTT.

The genes are TRBV14 and TRBJ2-7; D not resolved. The CDR3 is 13 amino acids. V lost 4 bases and J lost 6, with 13 bases in between. CDR1 is SGHDN, CDR2 FVKESK, per germline. The CDR3 nucleotides read TGTGCCAGCAGCCCCCGACTCGGTGGCGAGCAGTACTTC. Its protein product is CASSPRLGGEQYF.

A single count supports this clone. This chain connects TRBV9 to TRBJ2-1; TRBD1 matches at 8 bases. The V segment lost 0 bases and the J segment 3 bases; nucleotides outside the gene matches: 2. CDR1 and CDR2 (germline): SGDLS, YYNGEE. The CDR3 has 15 amino acids. CDR3 nucleotide sequence: TGTGCCAGCAGCGTAGGACAGGGGAACTACAATGAGCAGTTCTTC. This sequence encodes CASSVGQGNYNEQFF.